The 2 T cell receptor beta chains in this list originate from one sample, sequenced in a study of PD-L1 blockade in urothelial cancer. The time point is: pretreatment peripheral blood. Method: immunoSEQ multiplex PCR; TCRdb's copy keeps in-frame clones and lacks some. Among approximately 90,000 clones, over 75% were seen once, and the ten largest hold 13% to 15%. Source: PBMCs, taken around atezolizumab (anti-PD-L1) treatment. The receptors stem from a man between 60 and 75 years old with urothelial cancer.

The genes are TRBV2 and TRBJ2-5; 9 bases are a match to TRBD2. After removal of 6 bases from V and 4 bases from J, the junction contained 12 bases not matched to a gene. This CDR3 contains 16 residues. The germline gives CDR1 SNHLY, CDR2 FYNNEI. CDR3 sequence: CASSAGTSRFGETQYF. CDR3 nucleotide sequence: TGTGCCAGCAGCGCCGGGACTAGCAGATTTGGAGAGACCCAGTACTTC.

The chain employs TRBV10-2 and TRBJ2-7; 8 bases are shared with TRBD2. V dropped 9 bases and J dropped 3; count of bases not matched to a gene: 10. This CDR3 is 14 amino acids long. CDR1 is WSHSY and CDR2 is SAAADI in the germline V gene. The CDR3 is CASQTGTRDYEQYF. The CDR3 nucleotides are TGCGCCAGTCAAACCGGGACTAGAGACTACGAGCAGTACTTC.